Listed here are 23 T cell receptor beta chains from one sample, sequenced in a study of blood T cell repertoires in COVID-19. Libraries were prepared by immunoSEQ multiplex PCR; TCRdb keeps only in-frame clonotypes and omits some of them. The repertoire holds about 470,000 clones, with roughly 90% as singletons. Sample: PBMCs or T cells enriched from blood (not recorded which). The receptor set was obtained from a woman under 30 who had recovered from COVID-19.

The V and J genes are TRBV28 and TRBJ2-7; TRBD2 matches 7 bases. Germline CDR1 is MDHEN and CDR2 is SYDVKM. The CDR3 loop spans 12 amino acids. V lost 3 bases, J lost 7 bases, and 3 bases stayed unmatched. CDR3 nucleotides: TGTGCCAGCAGTTTGTGGGGAGGGGAGCAGTACTTC. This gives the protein CASSLWGGEQYF.

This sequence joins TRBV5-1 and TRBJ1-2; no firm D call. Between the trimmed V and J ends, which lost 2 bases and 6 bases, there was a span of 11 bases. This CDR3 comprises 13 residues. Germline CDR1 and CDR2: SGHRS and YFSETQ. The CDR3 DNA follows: TGCGCCAGCAGCTTTAACGGTCCCGATGGCTACACCTTC. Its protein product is CASSFNGPDGYTF.

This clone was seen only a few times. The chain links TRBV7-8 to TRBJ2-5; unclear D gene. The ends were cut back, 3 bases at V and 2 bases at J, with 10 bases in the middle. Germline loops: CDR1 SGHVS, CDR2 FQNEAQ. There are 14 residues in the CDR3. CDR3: CASSFITPQETQYF. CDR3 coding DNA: TGTGCCAGCAGCTTTATCACTCCGCAAGAGACCCAGTACTTC.

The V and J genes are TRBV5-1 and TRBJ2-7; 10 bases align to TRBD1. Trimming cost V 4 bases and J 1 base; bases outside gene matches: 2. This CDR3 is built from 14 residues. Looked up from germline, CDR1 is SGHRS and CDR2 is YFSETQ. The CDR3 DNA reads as TGCGCCAGCAGCGCGGACAGGGGGTCCTACGAGCAGTACTTC. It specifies CASSADRGSYEQYF. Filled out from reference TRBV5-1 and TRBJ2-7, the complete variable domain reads KAGVTQTPRYLIKTRGQQVTLSCSPISGHRSVSWYQQTPGQGLQFLFEYFSETQRNKGNFPGRFSGRQFSNSRSEMNVSTLELGDSALYLCASSADRGSYEQYFGPGTRLTVT.

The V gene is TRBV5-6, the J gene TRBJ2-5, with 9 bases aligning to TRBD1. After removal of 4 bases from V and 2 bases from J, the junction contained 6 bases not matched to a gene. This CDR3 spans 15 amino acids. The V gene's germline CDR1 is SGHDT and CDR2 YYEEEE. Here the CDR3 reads CASSTRTGAQETQYF. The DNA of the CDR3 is TGTGCCAGCAGCACTAGGACAGGGGCTCAAGAGACCCAGTACTTC.

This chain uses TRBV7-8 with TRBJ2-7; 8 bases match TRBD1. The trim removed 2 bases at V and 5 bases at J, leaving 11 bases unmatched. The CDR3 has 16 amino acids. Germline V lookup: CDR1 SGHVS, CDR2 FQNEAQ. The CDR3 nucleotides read TGTGCCAGCAGCTTATTCCCCAGGACAGGGTCCCACGAGCAGTACTTC. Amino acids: CASSLFPRTGSHEQYF.

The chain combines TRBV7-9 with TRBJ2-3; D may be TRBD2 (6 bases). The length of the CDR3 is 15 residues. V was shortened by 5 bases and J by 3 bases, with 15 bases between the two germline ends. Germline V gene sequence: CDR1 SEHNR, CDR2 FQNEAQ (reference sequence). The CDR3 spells CASSAEGRGTDTQYF. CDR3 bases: TGTGCCAGCAGCGCGGAGGGACGGGGAACAGATACGCAGTATTTT.

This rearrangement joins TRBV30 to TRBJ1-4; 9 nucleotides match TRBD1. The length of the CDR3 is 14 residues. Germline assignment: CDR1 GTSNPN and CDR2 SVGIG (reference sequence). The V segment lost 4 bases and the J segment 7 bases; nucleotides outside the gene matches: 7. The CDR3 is CAWNPGQGFEKLFF. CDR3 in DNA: TGTGCCTGGAACCCGGGACAGGGCTTTGAAAAACTGTTTTTT.

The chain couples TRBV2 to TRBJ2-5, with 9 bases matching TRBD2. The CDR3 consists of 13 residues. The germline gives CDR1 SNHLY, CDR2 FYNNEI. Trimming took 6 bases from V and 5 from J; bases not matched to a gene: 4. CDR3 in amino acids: CASRGLARETQYF. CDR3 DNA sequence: TGTGCCAGCAGGGGACTAGCTCGGGAGACCCAGTACTTC. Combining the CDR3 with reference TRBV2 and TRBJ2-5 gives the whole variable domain EPEVTQTPSHQVTQMGQEVILRCVPISNHLYFYWYRQILGQKVEFLVSFYNNEISEKSEIFDDQFSVERPDGSNFTLKIRSTKLEDSAMYFCASRGLARETQYFGPGTRLLVL.

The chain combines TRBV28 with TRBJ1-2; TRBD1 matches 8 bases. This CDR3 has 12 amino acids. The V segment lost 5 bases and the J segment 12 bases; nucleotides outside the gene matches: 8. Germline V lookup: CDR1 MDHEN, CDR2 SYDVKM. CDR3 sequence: CASSLRQGRNTF. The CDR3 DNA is TGTGCCAGCAGTCTCAGACAGGGGAGGAACACCTTC.

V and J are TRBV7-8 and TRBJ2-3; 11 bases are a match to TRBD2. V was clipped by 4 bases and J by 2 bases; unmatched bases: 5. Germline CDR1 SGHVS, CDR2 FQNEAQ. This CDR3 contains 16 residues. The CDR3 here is CASSSLAGGATDTQYF. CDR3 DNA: TGTGCCAGCAGCTCGCTAGCGGGGGGCGCCACAGATACGCAGTATTTT.

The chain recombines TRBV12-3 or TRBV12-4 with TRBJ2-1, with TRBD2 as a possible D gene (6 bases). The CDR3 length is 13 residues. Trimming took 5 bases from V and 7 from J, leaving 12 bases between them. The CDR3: CASSPVGGNEQFF. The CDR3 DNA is TGTGCCAGCAGTCCCGTGGGGGGAAATGAGCAGTTCTTC.

CDR3 DNA sequence: TGTGCCAGCAGACAGGGGGGCACTGAAGCTTTCTTT. It encodes CASRQGGTEAFF. This chain joins TRBV30 and TRBJ1-1; 9 bases align to TRBD1. The CDR3 loop spans 12 amino acids. CDR1 GTSNPN and CDR2 SVGIG come from the germline V gene (reference sequence). With 8 bases clipped from V and 4 bases from J, the junction kept 5 bases outside the gene matches.

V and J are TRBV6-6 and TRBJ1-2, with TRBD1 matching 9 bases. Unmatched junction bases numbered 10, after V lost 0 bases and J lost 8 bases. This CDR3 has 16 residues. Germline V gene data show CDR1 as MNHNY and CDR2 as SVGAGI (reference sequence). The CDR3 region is CASSYSTGQGREGYTF. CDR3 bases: TGTGCCAGCAGTTACTCGACGGGACAGGGAAGAGAGGGCTACACCTTC.

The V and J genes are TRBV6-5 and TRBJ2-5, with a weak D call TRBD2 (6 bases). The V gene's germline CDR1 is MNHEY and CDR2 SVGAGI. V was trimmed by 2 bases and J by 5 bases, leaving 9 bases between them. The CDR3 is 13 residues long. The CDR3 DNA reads TGTGCCAGCAGTTACGAGGGGAGGGAGACCCAGTACTTC. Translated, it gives CASSYEGRETQYF.

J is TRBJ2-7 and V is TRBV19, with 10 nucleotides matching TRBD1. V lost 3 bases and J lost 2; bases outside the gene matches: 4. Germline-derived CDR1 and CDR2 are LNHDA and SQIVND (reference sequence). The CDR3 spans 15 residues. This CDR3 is CASSIQGQGAYEQYF. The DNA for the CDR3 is TGTGCCAGTAGTATTCAAGGACAGGGGGCCTACGAGCAGTACTTC.

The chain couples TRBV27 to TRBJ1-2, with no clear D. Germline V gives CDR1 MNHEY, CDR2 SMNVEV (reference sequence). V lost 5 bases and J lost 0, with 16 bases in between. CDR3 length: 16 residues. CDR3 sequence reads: CASSTFRGGSNYGYTF. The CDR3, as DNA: TGTGCCAGCAGTACCTTCCGTGGAGGATCTAACTATGGCTACACCTTC.

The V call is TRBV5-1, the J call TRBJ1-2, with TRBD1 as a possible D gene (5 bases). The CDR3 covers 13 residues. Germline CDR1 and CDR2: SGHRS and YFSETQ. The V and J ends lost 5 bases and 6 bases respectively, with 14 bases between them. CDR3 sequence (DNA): TGCGCCAGCAGGCTCGGGGGGGAGGATGGCTACACCTTC. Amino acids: CASRLGGEDGYTF.

The CDR3 nucleotides read TGTGCCAGCAGTTTTAGACAGGGGCGAAAGACTGGGGCCAACGTCCTGACTTTC. Translation: CASSFRQGRKTGANVLTF. The genes are TRBV28 and TRBJ2-6; 8 bases match TRBD1. Germline loops: CDR1 MDHEN, CDR2 SYDVKM. This CDR3 is 18 amino acids long. Losses at the gene ends were 3 bases for V and 2 bases for J; bases not matched to a gene: 9.

CDR3 in amino acids: CASSLDSETQYF. Here the CDR3 DNA reads TGTGCCAGCAGCTTGGACTCAGAGACCCAGTACTTC. The chain employs TRBV5-8 and TRBJ2-5; D is unresolved. The germline V and J ends were trimmed by 0 bases and 4 bases, with 4 bases remaining between them. CDR3 length: 12 residues. Germline V lookup: CDR1 SGHTS, CDR2 YDEGEE.

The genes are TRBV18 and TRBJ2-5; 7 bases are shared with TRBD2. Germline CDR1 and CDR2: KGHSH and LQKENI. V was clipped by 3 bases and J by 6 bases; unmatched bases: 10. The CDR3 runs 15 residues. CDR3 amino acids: CASSPGLAVKQTQYF. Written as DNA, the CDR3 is TGTGCCAGCTCACCGGGTCTAGCGGTCAAACAGACCCAGTACTTC.

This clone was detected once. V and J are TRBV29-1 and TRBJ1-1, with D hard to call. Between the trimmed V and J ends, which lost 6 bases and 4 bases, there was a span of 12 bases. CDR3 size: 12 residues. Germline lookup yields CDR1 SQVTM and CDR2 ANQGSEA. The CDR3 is CSVEGRGTEAFF. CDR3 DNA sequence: TGCAGCGTAGAGGGTCGGGGCACTGAAGCTTTCTTT.

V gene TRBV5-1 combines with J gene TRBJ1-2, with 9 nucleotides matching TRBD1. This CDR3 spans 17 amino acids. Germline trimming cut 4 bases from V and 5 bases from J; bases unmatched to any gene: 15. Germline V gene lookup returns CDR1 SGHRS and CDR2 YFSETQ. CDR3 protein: CASSAETGGAVLYGYTF. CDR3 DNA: TGCGCCAGCAGCGCGGAAACAGGGGGCGCCGTCCTATATGGCTACACCTTC.